This is a list of T cell receptor beta chains from one sample in a study of cytomegalovirus exposure and HLA in healthy donors. Produced via immunoSEQ multiplex PCR; TCRdb's table is partial and in-frame only. The sample has roughly 120,000 clones. The sample consisted of PBMCs. Receptors originate from a man aged 18 to 29 in good health and CMV-seronegative. Each CDR3 is given with its conserved first and last residue. The D gene is left open where the match is weak.

j_call	d_call	v_call	cdr3_aa	cdr3_nt
TRBJ1-2	TRBD1	TRBV6-1	CASNAWDRYGYTF	TGTGCCAGCAATGCCTGGGACAGATATGGCTATACCTTC
TRBJ2-3	TRBD1	TRBV5-1	CASSLERGPPDTQYF	TGCGCCAGCAGCTTGGAGAGGGGGCCCCCAGATACGCAGTATTTT
TRBJ1-2	TRBD1	TRBV19	CASSSRQGQGNYGYTF	TGTGCCAGTAGTTCCAGACAGGGGCAGGGAAACTATGGCTACACCTTC
TRBJ2-3	TRBD2	TRBV9	CASSVGTSGGADTQYF	TGTGCCAGCAGCGTAGGGACTAGCGGGGGGGCAGATACGCAGTATTTT
TRBJ2-5	NA	TRBV18	CASSPREISMETQYF	TGTGCCAGCTCACCCCGGGAGATTAGTATGGAGACCCAGTACTTC
TRBJ2-5	TRBD2	TRBV30	CATTGLAGGGETQYF	TGTGCCACCACCGGACTAGCGGGGGGAGGGGAGACCCAGTACTTC
TRBJ1-4	TRBD1	TRBV6-1	CASREPGQLTEKLFF	TGTGCCAGCAGAGAGCCGGGACAGCTTACCGAAAAACTGTTTTTT
TRBJ2-5	TRBD2	TRBV18	CASSPPGLAGGLVETQYF	TGTGCCAGCTCCCCCCCGGGACTAGCGGGAGGGCTCGTGGAGACCCAGTACTTC
TRBJ2-7	NA	TRBV9	CASSVGDSPTYEQYF	TGTGCCAGCAGCGTAGGAGACAGCCCAACCTACGAGCAGTACTTC
TRBJ2-2	TRBD1	TRBV27	CASSLRGLNTGELFF	TGTGCCAGCAGTTTAAGGGGGCTGAACACCGGGGAGCTGTTTTTT
TRBJ2-1	NA	TRBV6-5	CASSYTSTGIYNEQFF	TGTGCCAGCAGTTACACTAGCACCGGTATCTACAATGAGCAGTTCTTC
TRBJ1-2	TRBD1	TRBV7-6	CASSQTGGVNVDGYTF	TGTGCCAGCAGCCAAACAGGGGGCGTAAATGTAGATGGCTACACCTTC
TRBJ2-5	TRBD1	TRBV27	CASGEVGAGGPETQYF	TGTGCCAGCGGCGAAGTGGGAGCAGGGGGTCCGGAGACCCAGTACTTC
TRBJ1-3	NA	TRBV30	CAWSAERSGVYTIYF	TGTGCCTGGAGTGCTGAGAGGTCGGGAGTATACACCATATATTTT
TRBJ1-1	NA	TRBV27	CASSWTGDTAAFF	TGTGCCAGCAGTTGGACGGGGGATACAGCAGCTTTCTTT
TRBJ1-3	NA	TRBV7-2	CASSPLVGGRNTIYF	TGTGCCAGCAGCCCACTTGTAGGGGGAAGGAACACCATATATTTT
TRBJ2-3	TRBD2	TRBV30	CAWSVRLAGDGVTDTQYF	TGTGCCTGGAGTGTACGACTAGCGGGAGACGGGGTCACAGATACGCAGTATTTT
TRBJ2-3	TRBD1	TRBV5-1	CASRPYSGQGRSDTQYF	TGCGCCAGCAGGCCCTACTCCGGACAGGGGAGGTCAGATACGCAGTATTTT
TRBJ2-7	TRBD2	TRBV7-6	CASSTPVDGRGGISYEQYF	TGTGCCAGCAGCACCCCAGTAGATGGCCGGGGGGGTATCTCCTACGAGCAGTACTTC
TRBJ2-3	TRBD2	TRBV29-1	CSVGFASGSDTQYF	TGCAGCGTTGGGTTTGCTAGCGGCTCCGATACGCAGTATTTT
TRBJ1-1	NA	TRBV30	CAWSPLGRDTEAFF	TGTGCCTGGAGCCCCCTAGGCCGGGACACTGAAGCTTTCTTT
TRBJ2-7	TRBD1	TRBV4-2	CASSHATGTGPYEQYF	TGTGCCAGCAGCCACGCAACAGGGACAGGCCCCTACGAGCAGTACTTC
TRBJ2-7	NA	TRBV14	CASSQDFRRYEQYF	TGTGCCAGCAGCCAAGATTTCCGTCGGTACGAGCAGTACTTC
TRBJ2-7	NA	TRBV13	CASKAGTGLNEQYF	TGTGCCAGCAAGGCCGGGACTGGGCTCAACGAGCAGTACTTC
TRBJ2-7	NA	TRBV4-1	CASSGPGVYEQYF	TGCGCCAGCAGCGGCCCAGGTGTTTACGAGCAGTACTTC
TRBJ2-3	NA	TRBV5-1	CASSLVGDRTDTQYF	TGCGCCAGCAGCTTGGTCGGGGATCGCACAGATACGCAGTATTTT
TRBJ1-3	TRBD1	TRBV6-1	CASSEQGAYTIYF	TGTGCCAGCAGTGAGCAGGGGGCCTACACCATATATTTT
TRBJ2-5	NA	TRBV5-1	CASSFGVSGETQYF	TGCGCCAGCAGCTTCGGTGTTTCGGGAGAGACCCAGTACTTC